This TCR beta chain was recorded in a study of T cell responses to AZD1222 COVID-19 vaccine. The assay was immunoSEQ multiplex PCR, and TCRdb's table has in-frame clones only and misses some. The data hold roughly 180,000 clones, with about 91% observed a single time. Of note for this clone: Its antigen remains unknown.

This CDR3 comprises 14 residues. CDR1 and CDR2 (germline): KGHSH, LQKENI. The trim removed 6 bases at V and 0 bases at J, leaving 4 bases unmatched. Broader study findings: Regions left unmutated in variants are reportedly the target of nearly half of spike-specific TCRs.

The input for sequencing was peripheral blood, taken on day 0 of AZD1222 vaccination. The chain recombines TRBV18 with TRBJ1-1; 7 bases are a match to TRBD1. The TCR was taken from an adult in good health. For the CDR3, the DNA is TGTGCCAGCTCCAGTACAGGGGTGAACACTGAAGCTTTCTTT. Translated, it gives CASSSTGVNTEAFF.